These 8 T cell receptor beta chains were all obtained from the same sample, sequenced in a study of identical twins. TCRdb analysed the 5' RACE reads with MiXCR anew, one entry per CDR3 protein. The sample includes some 1,700,000 distinct CDR3 sequences, under 35% seen only once; the top ten take approximately 0.29%. Source material: cord blood. Every receptor here comes from a newborn girl in good health.

This clonotype has just a few counts. The chain links TRBV20-1 to TRBJ2-3, with 7 bases that match TRBD2. The CDR3 spans 13 residues. Germline CDR1 DFQATT, CDR2 SNEGSKA (reference sequence). V shed 0 bases and J 7 bases; nucleotides not matched to a gene: 4. Here the CDR3 reads CSAREGGGHTQYF. CDR3 DNA: TGCAGTGCTAGAGAGGGCGGGGGACATACGCAGTATTTT.

This clonotype was picked up many times. V gene TRBV28 combines with J gene TRBJ2-5; 7 bases fit TRBD1. CDR3 length equals 13 residues. V trimming: 6 bases; J trimming: 5 bases; junction bases outside the gene matches: 6. Per germline, CDR1 MDHEN and CDR2 SYDVKM. CDR3 in DNA: TGTGCCAGCAGCCATGACAGGGTCGAGACCCAGTACTTC. Its protein product is CASSHDRVETQYF.

The sample holds a few counts of this clonotype. The chain carries TRBV11-2 and TRBJ1-2; unclear D gene. Germline CDR1 reads SGHAT; CDR2 reads FQNNGV. V lost 5 bases and J 7 bases, leaving 17 bases between the germline ends. This CDR3 has 14 residues. In DNA, the CDR3 is TGTGCCAGCAGCCCCCCGGACCTGGCGTGTGGCTACACCTTC. Translated, it gives CASSPPDLACGYTF. Together with reference TRBV11-2 and TRBJ1-2, the CDR3 gives the full variable domain: EAGVAQSPRYKIIEKRQSVAFWCNPISGHATLYWYQQILGQGPKLLIQFQNNGVVDDSQLPKDRFSAERLKGVDSTLKIQPAKLEDSAVYLCASSPPDLACGYTFGSGTRLTVV.

This clonotype occurred a few times. This chain links TRBV9 with TRBJ2-7; 8 positions agree with TRBD2. V shed 0 bases and J 5 bases; nucleotides not matched to a gene: 4. The CDR3 runs 14 residues. CDR1 and CDR2 (germline): SGDLS, YYNGEE. The CDR3 region has the DNA TGTGCCAGCAGCGTAGGGGGTAGCGGGAACGAGCAGTACTTC. It is translated as CASSVGGSGNEQYF.

This clonotype has just a few counts. The chain carries TRBV10-3 and TRBJ2-4; unclear D gene. The germline V and J ends were trimmed by 0 bases and 13 bases, with 10 bases remaining between them. CDR1 and CDR2 from the germline V gene are ENHRY and SYGVKD. There are 12 residues in the CDR3. CDR3 residues: CAISESVVGQYF. The CDR3 nucleotides are TGTGCCATCAGTGAGTCCGTCGTAGGGCAGTACTTC.

The rearrangement links TRBV20-1 to TRBJ2-7; D is uncertain. Trimming shortened V by 2 bases and J by 3 bases, and 17 bases separated the two germline ends. Germline values: CDR1 DFQATT, CDR2 SNEGSKA (reference sequence). CDR3 size: 15 residues. CDR3 nucleotide sequence: TGCAGTGCTAGACTACCCCGTAACTCTGGCTACGAGCAGTACTTC. Amino acid sequence: CSARLPRNSGYEQYF.

CDR3 region: CASSWDRGLQPQHF. The DNA of the CDR3 is TGTGCCAGCAGTTGGGACAGGGGGCTTCAGCCCCAGCATTTT. The V and J genes are TRBV6-6 and TRBJ1-5; 12 bases match TRBD1. Trimming at V came to 4 bases and at J to 6 bases, leaving 1 base not matched to a gene. CDR3 length: 14 amino acids. Germline V gives CDR1 MNHNY, CDR2 SVGAGI (reference sequence).

This clonotype was seen only a few times. The chain recombines TRBV12-5 with TRBJ2-3; TRBD1 matches at 7 bases. CDR1 and CDR2 from the germline V gene are LGHNT and FRNRAP. Trimming took 2 bases from V and 8 from J; bases not matched to a gene: 13. The CDR3 extends over 16 amino acids. CDR3 protein: CASGLSRTDRVGTQYF. The CDR3 nucleotides are TGTGCTAGTGGTTTGTCCCGAACCGACAGGGTGGGTACGCAGTATTTT.